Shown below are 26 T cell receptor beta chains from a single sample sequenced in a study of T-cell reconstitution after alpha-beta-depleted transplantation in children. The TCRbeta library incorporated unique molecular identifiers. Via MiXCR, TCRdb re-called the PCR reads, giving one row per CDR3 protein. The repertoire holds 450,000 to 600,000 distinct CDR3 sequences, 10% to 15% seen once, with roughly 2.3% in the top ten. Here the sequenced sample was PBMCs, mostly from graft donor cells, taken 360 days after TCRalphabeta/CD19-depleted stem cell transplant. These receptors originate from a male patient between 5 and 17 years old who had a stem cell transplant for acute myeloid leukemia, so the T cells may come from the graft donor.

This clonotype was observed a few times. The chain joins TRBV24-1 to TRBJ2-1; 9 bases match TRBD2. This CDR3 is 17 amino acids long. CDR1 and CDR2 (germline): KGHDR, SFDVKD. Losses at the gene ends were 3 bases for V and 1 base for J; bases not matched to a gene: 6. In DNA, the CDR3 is TGTGCCACCAGTGATCACAAAGCGGGAGGATCCTACAATGAGCAGTTCTTC. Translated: CATSDHKAGGSYNEQFF.

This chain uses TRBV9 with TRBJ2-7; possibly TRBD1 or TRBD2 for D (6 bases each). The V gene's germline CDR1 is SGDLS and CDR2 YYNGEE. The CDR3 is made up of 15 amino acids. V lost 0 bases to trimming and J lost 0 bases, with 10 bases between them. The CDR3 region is CASSVEGGSSYEQYF. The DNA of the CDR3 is TGTGCCAGCAGCGTAGAAGGGGGGAGCTCCTACGAGCAGTACTTC.

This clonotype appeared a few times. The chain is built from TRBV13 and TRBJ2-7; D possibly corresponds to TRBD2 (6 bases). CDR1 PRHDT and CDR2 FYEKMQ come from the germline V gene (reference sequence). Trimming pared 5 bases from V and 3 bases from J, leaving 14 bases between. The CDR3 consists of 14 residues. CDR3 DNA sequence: TGTGCCAGCAGCCACGACTGGCGGGGCTACGAGCAGTACTTC. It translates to CASSHDWRGYEQYF.

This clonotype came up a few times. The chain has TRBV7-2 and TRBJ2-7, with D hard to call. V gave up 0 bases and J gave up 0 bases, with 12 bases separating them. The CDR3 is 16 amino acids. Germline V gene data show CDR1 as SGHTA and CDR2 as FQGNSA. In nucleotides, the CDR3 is TGTGCCAGCAGCTTAGCTTCAGCGCGCCCCTCCTACGAGCAGTACTTC. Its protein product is CASSLASARPSYEQYF.

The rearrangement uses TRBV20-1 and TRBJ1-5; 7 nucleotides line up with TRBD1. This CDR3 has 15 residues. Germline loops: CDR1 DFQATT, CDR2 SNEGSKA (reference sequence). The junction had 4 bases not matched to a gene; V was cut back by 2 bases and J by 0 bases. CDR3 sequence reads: CSARRDRDSNQPQHF. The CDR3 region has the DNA TGCAGTGCTAGACGGGACAGAGATAGCAATCAGCCCCAGCATTTT.

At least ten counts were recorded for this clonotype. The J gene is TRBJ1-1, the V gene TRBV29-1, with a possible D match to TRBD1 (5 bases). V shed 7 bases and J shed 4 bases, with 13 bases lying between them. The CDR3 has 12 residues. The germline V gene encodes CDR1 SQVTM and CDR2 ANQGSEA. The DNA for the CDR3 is TGCAGCGGTAGGGGCCTTTTCACTGAAGCTTTCTTT. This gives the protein CSGRGLFTEAFF.

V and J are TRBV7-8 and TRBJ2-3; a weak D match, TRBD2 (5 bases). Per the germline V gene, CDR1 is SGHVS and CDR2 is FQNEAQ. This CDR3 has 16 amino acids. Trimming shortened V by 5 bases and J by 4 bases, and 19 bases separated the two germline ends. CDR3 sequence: CASSLAWAGTADTQYF. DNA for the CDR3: TGTGCCAGCAGCCTTGCGTGGGCGGGTACCGCAGATACGCAGTATTTT.

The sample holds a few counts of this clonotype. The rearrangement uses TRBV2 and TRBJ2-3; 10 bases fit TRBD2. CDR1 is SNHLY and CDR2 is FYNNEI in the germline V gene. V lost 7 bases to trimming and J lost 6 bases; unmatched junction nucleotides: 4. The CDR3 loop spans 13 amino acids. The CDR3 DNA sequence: TGTGCCAGCAAAGCGGGAGGGGGGGATACGCAGTATTTT. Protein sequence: CASKAGGGDTQYF.

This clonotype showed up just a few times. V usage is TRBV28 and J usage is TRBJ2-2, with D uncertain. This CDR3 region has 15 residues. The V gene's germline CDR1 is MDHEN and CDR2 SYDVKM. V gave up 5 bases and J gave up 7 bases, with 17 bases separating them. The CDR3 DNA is TGTGCCAGCAGTCCTTCGGGCTTCGTCGGCGGGGAGCTGTTTTTT. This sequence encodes CASSPSGFVGGELFF.

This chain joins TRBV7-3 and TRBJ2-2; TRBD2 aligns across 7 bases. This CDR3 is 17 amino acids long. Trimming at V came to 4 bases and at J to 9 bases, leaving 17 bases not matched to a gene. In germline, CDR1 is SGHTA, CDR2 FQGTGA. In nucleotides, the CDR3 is TGTGCCAGCAGCTCCTCTAGCGGAGACCCGGGAGGCAGGGAGCTGTTTTTT. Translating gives CASSSSSGDPGGRELFF.

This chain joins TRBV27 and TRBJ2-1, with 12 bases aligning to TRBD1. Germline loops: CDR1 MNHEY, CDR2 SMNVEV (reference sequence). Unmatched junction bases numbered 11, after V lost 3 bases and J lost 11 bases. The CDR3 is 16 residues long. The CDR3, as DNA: TGTGCCAGCAGTTTCTTAGGGGACAGGGGGCAAAATAAGCAGTTCTTC. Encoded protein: CASSFLGDRGQNKQFF.

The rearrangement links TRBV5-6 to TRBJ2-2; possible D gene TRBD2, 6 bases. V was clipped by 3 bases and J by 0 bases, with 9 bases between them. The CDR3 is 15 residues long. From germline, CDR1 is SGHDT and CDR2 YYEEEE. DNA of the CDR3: TGTGCCAGCAGCTCTTGGGGGGCGAACACCGGGGAGCTGTTTTTT. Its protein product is CASSSWGANTGELFF.

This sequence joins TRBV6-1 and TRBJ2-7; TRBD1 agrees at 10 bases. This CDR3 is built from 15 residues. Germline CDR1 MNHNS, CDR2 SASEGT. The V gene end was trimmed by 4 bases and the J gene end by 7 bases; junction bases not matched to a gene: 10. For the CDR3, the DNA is TGTGCCAGCAGTGTCCTCCGGGACAGGGGTCAAGAGCAGTACTTC. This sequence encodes CASSVLRDRGQEQYF.

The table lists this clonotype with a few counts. The CDR3 DNA sequence: TGTGCCAGCAGCTTAACTACTAGCGGGAACTACCCGAACACCGGGGAGCTGTTTTTT. This sequence encodes CASSLTTSGNYPNTGELFF. The chain is built from TRBV7-3 and TRBJ2-2; 10 bases agree with TRBD2. The junction had 7 bases not matched to a gene; V was cut back by 0 bases and J by 0 bases. Germline V gene sequence: CDR1 SGHTA, CDR2 FQGTGA. This CDR3 is built from 19 residues.

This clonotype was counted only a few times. The CDR3 bases are TGTGCCAGCAGCAGGGGACAGTACGAGCAGTACTTC. Protein sequence: CASSRGQYEQYF. V and J are TRBV7-9 and TRBJ2-7, with 7 bases identical to TRBD1. Per germline, CDR1 SEHNR and CDR2 FQNEAQ (reference sequence). V dropped 5 bases and J dropped 4; count of bases not matched to a gene: 2. The CDR3 runs 12 residues.

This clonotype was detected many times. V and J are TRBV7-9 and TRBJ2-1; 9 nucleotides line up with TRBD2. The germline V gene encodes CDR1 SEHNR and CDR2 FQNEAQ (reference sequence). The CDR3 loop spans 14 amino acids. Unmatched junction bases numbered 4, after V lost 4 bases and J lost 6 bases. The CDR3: CASSWGTSRNEQFF. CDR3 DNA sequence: TGTGCCAGCAGCTGGGGGACTAGCCGCAATGAGCAGTTCTTC.

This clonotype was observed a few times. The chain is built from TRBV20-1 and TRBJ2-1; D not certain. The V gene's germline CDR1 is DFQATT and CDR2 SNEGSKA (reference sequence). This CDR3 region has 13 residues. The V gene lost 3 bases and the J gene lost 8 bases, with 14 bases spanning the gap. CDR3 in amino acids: CSARRSVGDEQFF. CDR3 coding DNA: TGCAGTGCTAGGAGGTCCGTCGGTGATGAGCAGTTCTTC.

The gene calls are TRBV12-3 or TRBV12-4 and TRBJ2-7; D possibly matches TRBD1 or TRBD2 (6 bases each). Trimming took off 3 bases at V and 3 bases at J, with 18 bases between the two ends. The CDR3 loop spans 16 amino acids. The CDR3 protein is CASSFYREEGLYEQYF. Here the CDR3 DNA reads TGTGCCAGCAGTTTCTACAGGGAGGAAGGACTCTACGAGCAGTACTTC.

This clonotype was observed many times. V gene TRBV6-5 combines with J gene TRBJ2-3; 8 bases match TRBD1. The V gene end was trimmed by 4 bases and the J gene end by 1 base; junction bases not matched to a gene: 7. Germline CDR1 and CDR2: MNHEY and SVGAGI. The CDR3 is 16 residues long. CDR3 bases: TGTGCCAGCAGTTCGATCCAGGGGGCTGGCACAGATACGCAGTATTTT. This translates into CASSSIQGAGTDTQYF.

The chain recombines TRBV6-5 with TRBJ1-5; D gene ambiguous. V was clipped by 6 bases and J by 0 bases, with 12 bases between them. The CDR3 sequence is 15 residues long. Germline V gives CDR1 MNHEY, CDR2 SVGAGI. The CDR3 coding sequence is TGTGCCAGCAGCAGAGCGGTGGATAGCAATCAGCCCCAGCATTTT. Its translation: CASSRAVDSNQPQHF.

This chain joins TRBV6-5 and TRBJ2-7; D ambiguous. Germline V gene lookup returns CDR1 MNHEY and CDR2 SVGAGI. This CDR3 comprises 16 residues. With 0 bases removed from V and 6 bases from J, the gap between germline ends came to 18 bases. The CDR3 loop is CASSYSLGLMYSEQYF. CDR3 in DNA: TGTGCCAGCAGTTACTCGCTCGGGCTGATGTACTCCGAGCAGTACTTC.

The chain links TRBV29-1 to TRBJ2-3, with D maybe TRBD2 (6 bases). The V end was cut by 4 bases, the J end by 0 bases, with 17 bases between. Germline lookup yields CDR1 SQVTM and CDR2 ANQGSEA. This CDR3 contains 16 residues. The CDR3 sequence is CSVVDRSSDSTDTQYF. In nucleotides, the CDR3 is TGCAGCGTTGTGGATCGGTCTAGCGATAGCACAGATACGCAGTATTTT.

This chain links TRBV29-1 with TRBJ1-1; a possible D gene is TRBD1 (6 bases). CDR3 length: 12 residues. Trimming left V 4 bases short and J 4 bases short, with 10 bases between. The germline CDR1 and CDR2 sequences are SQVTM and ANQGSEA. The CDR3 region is CSVVPGATEAFF. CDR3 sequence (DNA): TGCAGCGTTGTTCCGGGGGCCACTGAAGCTTTCTTT. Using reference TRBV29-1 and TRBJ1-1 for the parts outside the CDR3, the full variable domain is SAVISQKPSRDICQRGTSLTIQCQVDSQVTMMFWYRQQPGQSLTLIATANQGSEATYESGFVIDKFPISRPNLTFSTLTVSNMSPEDSSIYLCSVVPGATEAFFGQGTRLTVV.

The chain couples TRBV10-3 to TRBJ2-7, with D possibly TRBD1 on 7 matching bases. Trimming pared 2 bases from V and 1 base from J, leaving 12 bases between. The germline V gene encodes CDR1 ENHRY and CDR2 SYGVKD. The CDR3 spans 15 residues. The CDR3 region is CAISEMAGGSYEQYF. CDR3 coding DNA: TGTGCCATCAGTGAGATGGCAGGGGGGTCCTACGAGCAGTACTTC.

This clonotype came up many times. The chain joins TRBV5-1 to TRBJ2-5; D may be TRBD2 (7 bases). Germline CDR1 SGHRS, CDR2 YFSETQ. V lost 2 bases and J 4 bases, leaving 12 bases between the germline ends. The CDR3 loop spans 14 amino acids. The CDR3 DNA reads TGCGCCAGCAGCTTCCAGGGAGGGGGAGAGACCCAGTACTTC. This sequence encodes CASSFQGGGETQYF.

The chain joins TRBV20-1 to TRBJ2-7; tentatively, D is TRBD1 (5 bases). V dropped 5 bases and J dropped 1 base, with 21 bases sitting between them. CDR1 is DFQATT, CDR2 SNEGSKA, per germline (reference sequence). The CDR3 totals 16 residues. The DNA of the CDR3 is TGCAGTGCTGAGGACACACTTAATCATCCATCCTACGAGCAGTACTTC. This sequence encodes CSAEDTLNHPSYEQYF.